A single sample is the source of the 13 T cell receptor beta chains below, sequenced in a study of control samples from healthy donors and cancer patients. The repertoire was sequenced with immunoSEQ multiplex PCR; TCRdb's copy has only in-frame clones and lacks some. The sample carries 70,000 to 85,000 clones, 75% to 85% recorded once. The sequenced material came from PBMCs. Every receptor here comes from a man aged 60-69 years with head and neck cancer.

The gene calls are TRBV28 and TRBJ1-5; D not resolved. This CDR3 comprises 15 residues. Per germline, CDR1 MDHEN and CDR2 SYDVKM. V gave up 5 bases and J gave up 2 bases, with 13 bases separating them. The CDR3 loop reads CASSLSRWGNQPQHF. The CDR3 bases are TGTGCCAGCAGTCTTTCCCGCTGGGGCAATCAGCCCCAGCATTTT.

The CDR3 DNA reads as TGTGCCAGCAGCCCAAACGTTGTAATGGGGCAGTTCTTC. Encoded protein: CASSPNVVMGQFF. V and J are TRBV7-9 and TRBJ2-1; D not resolved. The CDR3 extends over 13 amino acids. CDR1 is SEHNR and CDR2 is FQNEAQ in the germline V gene (reference sequence). Trimming pared 5 bases from V and 12 bases from J, leaving 17 bases between.

V is TRBV7-2 and J is TRBJ1-1; D may be TRBD1 (5 bases). From germline, CDR1 is SGHTA and CDR2 FQGNSA. Trimming left V 5 bases short and J 7 bases short, with 17 bases between. The CDR3 spans 14 residues. CDR3 nucleotide sequence: TGTGCCAGCAGCACACGGACACTCGGATATGAAGCTTTCTTT. Translating it yields CASSTRTLGYEAFF.

CDR3 in amino acids: CASSLIANGGEQYF. CDR3 nucleotides: TGTGCCAGCAGCTTAATAGCCAACGGGGGCGAGCAGTACTTC. The J gene is TRBJ2-7, the V gene TRBV11-2; D perhaps matches TRBD2 (6 bases). The CDR3 sequence is 14 residues long. Germline V CDR1 and CDR2: SGHAT, FQNNGV. V was trimmed by 2 bases and J by 6 bases, leaving 14 bases between them.

This chain joins TRBV11-2 and TRBJ2-3; maybe TRBD1 (5 bases). Per the germline V gene, CDR1 is SGHAT and CDR2 is FQNNGV. This CDR3 comprises 14 residues. The V gene lost 8 bases and the J gene lost 2 bases, with 14 bases spanning the gap. The DNA of the CDR3 is TGTGCCAGCGGCAGGACACCAAACACAGATACGCAGTATTTT. It specifies CASGRTPNTDTQYF.

This chain connects TRBV5-1 to TRBJ2-1, with 8 bases lining up with TRBD2. The trim removed 3 bases at V and 7 bases at J, leaving 6 bases unmatched. This CDR3 comprises 14 residues. CDR1 is SGHRS, CDR2 YFSETQ, per germline. The CDR3 nucleotides are TGCGCCAGCAGCTCTGAGGCTAGCGGGAATGAGCAGTTCTTC. It specifies CASSSEASGNEQFF. The variable domain in full, with the rest retrieved from reference TRBV5-1 and TRBJ2-1, is KAGVTQTPRYLIKTRGQQVTLSCSPISGHRSVSWYQQTPGQGLQFLFEYFSETQRNKGNFPGRFSGRQFSNSRSEMNVSTLELGDSALYLCASSSEASGNEQFFGPGTRLTVL.

This chain joins TRBV7-9 and TRBJ1-4, with 7 bases matching TRBD1. After removal of 6 bases from V and 4 bases from J, the junction contained 20 bases not matched to a gene. This CDR3 comprises 19 residues. Germline V gene sequence: CDR1 SEHNR, CDR2 FQNEAQ (reference sequence). CDR3 sequence (DNA): TGTGCCAGCAGTCCTGGGAGACAGGGTGATTGGGGTTTTAATGAAAAACTGTTTTTT. Translating gives CASSPGRQGDWGFNEKLFF.

The chain couples TRBV19 to TRBJ1-5, with 7 nucleotides matching TRBD1. V lost 5 bases and J lost 6; bases outside the gene matches: 7. Germline CDR1 reads LNHDA; CDR2 reads SQIVND (reference sequence). This CDR3 is built from 14 residues. CDR3 sequence: CASSAQTGAQPQHF. The CDR3 DNA follows: TGTGCCAGTAGTGCGCAAACAGGGGCTCAGCCCCAGCATTTT.

The V and J genes are TRBV24-1 and TRBJ2-1; 15 bases agree with TRBD2. V lost 4 bases, J lost 6 bases, and 12 bases stayed unmatched. The CDR3 is made up of 19 amino acids. The V gene's germline CDR1 is KGHDR and CDR2 SFDVKD. In DNA, the CDR3 is TGTGCCACCAGTGACCCAGGACTAGCGGGAGGGCCCAGGCGCAATGAGCAGTTCTTC. Residues: CATSDPGLAGGPRRNEQFF.

The rearrangement uses TRBV11-1 and TRBJ2-7; 10 bases line up with TRBD2. The CDR3 has 13 residues. Germline CDR1 and CDR2: SGHAT and FQDESV (reference sequence). V lost 2 bases and J lost 6; bases outside the gene matches: 1. The CDR3 DNA sequence: TGTGCCAGCAGCTTACTAGCGGGAGTCGAGCAGTACTTC. Amino acid sequence: CASSLLAGVEQYF.

The chain is built from TRBV6-6 and TRBJ1-1; D may be TRBD1 (6 bases). The CDR3 totals 16 residues. The V and J ends lost 7 bases and 1 base respectively, with 19 bases between them. Germline CDR1 MNHNY, CDR2 SVGAGI (reference sequence). CDR3 region: CASTHLWGAGNTEAFF. In DNA, the CDR3 is TGTGCCAGCACTCACTTGTGGGGGGCAGGGAACACTGAAGCTTTCTTT.

This chain connects TRBV14 to TRBJ1-1; weak D call: TRBD1 (6 bases). Germline V gene lookup returns CDR1 SGHDN and CDR2 FVKESK. Between the trimmed V and J ends, which lost 3 bases and 1 base, there was a span of 12 bases. This CDR3 is 15 amino acids long. The CDR3 loop is CASSQRTAGNTEAFF. In DNA, the CDR3 is TGTGCCAGCAGCCAGAGGACAGCTGGGAACACTGAAGCTTTCTTT.

The chain uses TRBV19 and TRBJ1-5, with a tentative D call TRBD1 (5 bases). There are 15 residues in the CDR3. V shed 6 bases and J shed 0 bases, with 12 bases lying between them. Germline V gene data show CDR1 as LNHDA and CDR2 as SQIVND (reference sequence). CDR3 loop: CASSLLRDSNQPQHF. In DNA, the CDR3 is TGTGCCAGTAGCCTTCTCAGGGATAGCAATCAGCCCCAGCATTTT.